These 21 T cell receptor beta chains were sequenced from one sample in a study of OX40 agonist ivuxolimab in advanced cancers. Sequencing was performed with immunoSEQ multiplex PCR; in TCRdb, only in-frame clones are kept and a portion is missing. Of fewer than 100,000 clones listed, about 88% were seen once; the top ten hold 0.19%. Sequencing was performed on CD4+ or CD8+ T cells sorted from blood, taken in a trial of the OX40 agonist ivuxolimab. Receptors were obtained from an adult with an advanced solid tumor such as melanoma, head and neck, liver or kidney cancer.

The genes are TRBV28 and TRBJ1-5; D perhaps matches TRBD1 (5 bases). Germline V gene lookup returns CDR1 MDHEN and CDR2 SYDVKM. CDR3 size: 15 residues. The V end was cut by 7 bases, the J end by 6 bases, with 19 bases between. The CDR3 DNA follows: TGTGCCAGCACCTCGCAGGGTTTTGATGTTCAGCCCCAGCATTTT. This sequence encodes CASTSQGFDVQPQHF. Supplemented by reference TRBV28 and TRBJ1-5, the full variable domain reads DVKVTQSSRYLVKRTGEKVFLECVQDMDHENMFWYRQDPGLGLRLIYFSYDVKMKEKGDIPEGYSVSREKKERFSLILESASTNQTSMYLCASTSQGFDVQPQHFGDGTRLSIL.

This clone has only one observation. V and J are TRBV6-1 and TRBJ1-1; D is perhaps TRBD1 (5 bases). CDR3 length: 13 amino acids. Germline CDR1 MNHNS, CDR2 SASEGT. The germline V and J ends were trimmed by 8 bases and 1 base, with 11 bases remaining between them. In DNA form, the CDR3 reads TGTGCCAGCCAAACAGGTCAGAACACTGAAGCTTTCTTT. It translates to CASQTGQNTEAFF.

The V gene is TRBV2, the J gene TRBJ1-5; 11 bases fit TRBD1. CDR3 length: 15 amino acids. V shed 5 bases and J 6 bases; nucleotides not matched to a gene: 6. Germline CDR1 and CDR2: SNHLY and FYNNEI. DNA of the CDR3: TGTGCCAGCAGTTTCGGACAGGGGGCGAGTCAGCCCCAGCATTTT. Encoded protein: CASSFGQGASQPQHF.

The CDR3 nucleotides read TGTGCCATAGGAGGAAACACCATATATTTT. This translates into CAIGGNTIYF. The chain has TRBV10-3 and TRBJ1-3; no clear D gene. CDR3 length: 10 residues. V lost 9 bases and J 4 bases, leaving 4 bases between the germline ends. Germline assignment: CDR1 ENHRY and CDR2 SYGVKD.

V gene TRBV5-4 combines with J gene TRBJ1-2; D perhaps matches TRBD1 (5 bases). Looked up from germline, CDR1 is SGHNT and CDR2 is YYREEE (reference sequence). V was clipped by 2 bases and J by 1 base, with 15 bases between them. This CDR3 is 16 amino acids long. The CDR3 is CASSFLQGGINYGYTF. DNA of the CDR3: TGTGCCAGCAGCTTTCTGCAGGGAGGCATTAACTATGGCTACACCTTC. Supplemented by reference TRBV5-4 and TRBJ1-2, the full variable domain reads ETGVTQSPTHLIKTRGQQVTLRCSSQSGHNTVSWYQQALGQGPQFIFQYYREEENGRGNFPPRFSGLQFPNYSSELNVNALELDDSALYLCASSFLQGGINYGYTFGSGTRLTVV.

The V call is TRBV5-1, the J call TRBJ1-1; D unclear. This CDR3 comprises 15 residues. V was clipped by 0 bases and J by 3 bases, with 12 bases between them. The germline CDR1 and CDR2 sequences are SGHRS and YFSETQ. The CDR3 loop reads CASSLGGLGDTEAFF. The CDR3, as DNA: TGCGCCAGCAGCTTGGGAGGGCTCGGGGACACTGAAGCTTTCTTT. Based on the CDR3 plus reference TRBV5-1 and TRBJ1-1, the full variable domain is KAGVTQTPRYLIKTRGQQVTLSCSPISGHRSVSWYQQTPGQGLQFLFEYFSETQRNKGNFPGRFSGRQFSNSRSEMNVSTLELGDSALYLCASSLGGLGDTEAFFGQGTRLTVV.

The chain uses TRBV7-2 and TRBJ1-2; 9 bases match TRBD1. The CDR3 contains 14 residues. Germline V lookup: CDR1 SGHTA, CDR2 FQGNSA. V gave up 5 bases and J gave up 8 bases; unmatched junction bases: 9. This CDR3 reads CASSRLTGGLGYTF. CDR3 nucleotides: TGTGCCAGCAGCCGGCTGACAGGGGGACTAGGCTACACCTTC.

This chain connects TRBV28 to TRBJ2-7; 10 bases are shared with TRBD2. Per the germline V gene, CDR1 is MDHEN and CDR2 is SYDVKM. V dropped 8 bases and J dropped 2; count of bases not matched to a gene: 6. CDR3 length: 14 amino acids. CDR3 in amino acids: CASRASGRPYEQYF. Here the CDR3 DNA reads TGTGCCAGCCGAGCTAGCGGGAGACCCTACGAGCAGTACTTC.

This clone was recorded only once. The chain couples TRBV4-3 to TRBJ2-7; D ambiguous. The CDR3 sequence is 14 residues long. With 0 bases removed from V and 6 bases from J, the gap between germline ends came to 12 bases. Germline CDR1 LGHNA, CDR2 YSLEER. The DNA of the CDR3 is TGCGCCAGCAGCCAAGAATCACTCAGTGGCGAGCAGTACTTC. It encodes CASSQESLSGEQYF.

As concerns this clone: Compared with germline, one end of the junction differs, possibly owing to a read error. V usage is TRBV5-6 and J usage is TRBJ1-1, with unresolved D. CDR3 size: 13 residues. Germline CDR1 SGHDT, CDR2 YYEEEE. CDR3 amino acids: CASSLVMKTEAFF. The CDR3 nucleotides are TGTGCCAGCAGCTTGGTGATGAAGACTGAAGCTTTCTTT.

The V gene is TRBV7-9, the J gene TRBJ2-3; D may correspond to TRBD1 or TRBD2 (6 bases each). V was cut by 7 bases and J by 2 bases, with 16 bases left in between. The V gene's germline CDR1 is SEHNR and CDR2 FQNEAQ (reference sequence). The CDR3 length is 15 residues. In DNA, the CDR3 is TGTGCCAGCACCTGGGGGGCGGGGATCACAGATACGCAGTATTTT. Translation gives CASTWGAGITDTQYF. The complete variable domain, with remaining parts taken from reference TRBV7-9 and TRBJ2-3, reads DTGVSQNPRHKITKRGQNVTFRCDPISEHNRLYWYRQTLGQGPEFLTYFQNEAQLEKSRLLSDRFSAERPKGSFSTLEIQRTEQGDSAMYLCASTWGAGITDTQYFGPGTRLTVL.

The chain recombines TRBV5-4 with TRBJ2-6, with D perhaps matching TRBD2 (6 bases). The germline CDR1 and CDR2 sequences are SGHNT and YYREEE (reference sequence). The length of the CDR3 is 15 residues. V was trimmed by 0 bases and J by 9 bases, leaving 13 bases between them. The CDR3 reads CASSLAGTAVNVLTF. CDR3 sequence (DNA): TGTGCCAGCAGCTTGGCCGGGACTGCGGTCAACGTCCTGACTTTC. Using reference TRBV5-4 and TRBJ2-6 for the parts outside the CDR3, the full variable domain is ETGVTQSPTHLIKTRGQQVTLRCSSQSGHNTVSWYQQALGQGPQFIFQYYREEENGRGNFPPRFSGLQFPNYSSELNVNALELDDSALYLCASSLAGTAVNVLTFGAGSRLTVL.

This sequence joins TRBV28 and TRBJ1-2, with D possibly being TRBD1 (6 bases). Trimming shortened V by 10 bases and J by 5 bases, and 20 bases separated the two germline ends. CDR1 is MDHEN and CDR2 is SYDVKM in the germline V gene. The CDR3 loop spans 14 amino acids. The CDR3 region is CATPQGPNQYGYTF. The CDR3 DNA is TGTGCCACACCACAGGGTCCAAACCAATATGGCTACACCTTC.

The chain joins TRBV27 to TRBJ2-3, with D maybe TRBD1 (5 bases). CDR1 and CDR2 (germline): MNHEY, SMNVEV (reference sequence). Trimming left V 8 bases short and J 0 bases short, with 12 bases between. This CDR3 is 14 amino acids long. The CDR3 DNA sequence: TGTGCCAGCGCATTCACAGGTAGCACAGATACGCAGTATTTT. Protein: CASAFTGSTDTQYF.

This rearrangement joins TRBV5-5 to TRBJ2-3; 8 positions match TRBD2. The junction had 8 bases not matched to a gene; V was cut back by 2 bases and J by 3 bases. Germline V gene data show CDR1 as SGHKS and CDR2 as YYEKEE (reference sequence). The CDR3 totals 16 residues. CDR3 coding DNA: TGTGCCAGCAGCTTATCCCCCCGCGGGGGGACAGATACGCAGTATTTT. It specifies CASSLSPRGGTDTQYF.

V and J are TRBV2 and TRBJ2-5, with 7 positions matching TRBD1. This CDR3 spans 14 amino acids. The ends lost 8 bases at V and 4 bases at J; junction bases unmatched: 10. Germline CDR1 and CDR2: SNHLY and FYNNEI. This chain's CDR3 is CASRIGQARETQYF. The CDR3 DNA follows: TGTGCCAGCCGGATCGGACAGGCCCGAGAGACCCAGTACTTC. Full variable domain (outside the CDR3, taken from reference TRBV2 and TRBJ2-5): EPEVTQTPSHQVTQMGQEVILRCVPISNHLYFYWYRQILGQKVEFLVSFYNNEISEKSEIFDDQFSVERPDGSNFTLKIRSTKLEDSAMYFCASRIGQARETQYFGPGTRLLVL.

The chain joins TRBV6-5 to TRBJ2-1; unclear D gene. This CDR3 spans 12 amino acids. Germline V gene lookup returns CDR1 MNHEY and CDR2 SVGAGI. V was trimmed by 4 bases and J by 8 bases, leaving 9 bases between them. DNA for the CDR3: TGTGCCAGCAGTTCCCAAGTACATGAGCAGTTCTTC. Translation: CASSSQVHEQFF.

The CDR3 sequence is CASSRTSGGIEQFF. The CDR3 DNA is TGTGCCAGTAGCCGTACCTCAGGGGGGATTGAGCAGTTCTTC. The genes are TRBV19 and TRBJ2-1; D may be TRBD1 (7 bases). Trimming stripped 6 bases from V and 9 bases from J, with 18 bases between. CDR3 length: 14 residues. Germline V lookup: CDR1 LNHDA, CDR2 SQIVND (reference sequence).

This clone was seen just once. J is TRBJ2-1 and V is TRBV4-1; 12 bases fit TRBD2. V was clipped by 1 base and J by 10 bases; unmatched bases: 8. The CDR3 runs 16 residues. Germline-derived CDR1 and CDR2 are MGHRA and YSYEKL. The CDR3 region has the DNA TGCGCCAGCAGCCAAGGCGCTAGCGGGGGGGCCGAAGAGCAGTTCTTC. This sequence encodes CASSQGASGGAEEQFF.

The CDR3 loop reads CASGGQGRPGANVLTF. The CDR3 coding sequence is TGTGCCAGTGGGGGACAGGGGAGACCTGGGGCCAACGTCCTGACTTTC. The chain has TRBV19 and TRBJ2-6, with 10 bases fitting TRBD1. V shed 8 bases and J 2 bases; nucleotides not matched to a gene: 6. Looked up from germline, CDR1 is LNHDA and CDR2 is SQIVND (reference sequence). The CDR3 is 16 residues long.

The CDR3: CASSVGGSLNTEAFF. In DNA, the CDR3 is TGTGCCAGCAGCGTAGGAGGGTCCCTGAACACTGAAGCTTTCTTT. V usage is TRBV9 and J usage is TRBJ1-1; D unresolved. The germline gives CDR1 SGDLS, CDR2 YYNGEE. The V gene lost 0 bases and the J gene lost 0 bases, with 9 bases spanning the gap. This CDR3 spans 15 amino acids.